This entry features one T cell receptor beta chain sequence. This record belongs to a study of PD-L1 blockade in urothelial cancer. The CDR3 runs to 13 residues. From germline, CDR1 is LNHNV and CDR2 YYDKDF (reference sequence). The trim removed 3 bases at V and 7 bases at J, leaving 4 bases unmatched. Specified time point: pretreatment peripheral blood. Profiled with immunoSEQ multiplex PCR; TCRdb holds only in-frame clones, not every one. This table has tens of thousands of clones, 90% appearing once. The starting material was PBMCs, obtained around atezolizumab (anti-PD-L1) treatment. The sequence was collected from a man between 60 and 75 years old with urothelial cancer. The genes are TRBV15 and TRBJ2-7; 9 bases are shared with TRBD2. The CDR3 DNA is TGTGCCACCAGCAGCCGACTAGCGGAAGAGCAGTACTTC. Translated: CATSSRLAEEQYF.